A selection of T cell receptor beta chains follows, all from one sample in a study of T cells in Graves' hyperthyroidism and ophthalmopathy. TCRdb redid the calling of the multiplex PCR reads with MiXCR, one entry per CDR3 protein. This table has 650,000 to 750,000 distinct CDR3 sequences, 12% to 15% appearing once. Source material: blood. These receptors all come from a woman between 18 and 30 years old with Graves' hyperthyroidism. Both conserved end residues are part of each CDR3. Fields, in order: CDR3 DNA, CDR3 protein, clone size, D gene, J gene, V gene. D genes are given only for firm matches. Size is omitted from some rows. Given values are once, few, many or a class for expanded clones.

CDR3nt: TGCGCCAGCAGCCAAGAAACACCCGGGACTAGCGGGAGGGCCACGACAGATGAGCAGTTCTTC
CDR3aa: CASSQETPGTSGRATTDEQFF
abundance: .
d_gene: TRBD2
j_gene: TRBJ2-1
v_gene: TRBV4-3

CDR3nt: TGTGCCATCAGTGGACAGTCGTACGAGCAGTACTTC
CDR3aa: CAISGQSYEQYF
abundance: .
d_gene: .
j_gene: TRBJ2-7
v_gene: TRBV10-3

CDR3nt: TGCAGCGTTGAAGACCTAGCGGGAGGGATAGATACGCAGTATTTT
CDR3aa: CSVEDLAGGIDTQYF
abundance: .
d_gene: TRBD2
j_gene: TRBJ2-3
v_gene: TRBV29-1

CDR3nt: TGTGCCAGCAGTGAATCTTTTAGCGGGAACACAGATACGCAGTATTTT
CDR3aa: CASSESFSGNTDTQYF
abundance: few
d_gene: TRBD2
j_gene: TRBJ2-3
v_gene: TRBV25-1

CDR3nt: TGTGCCAGCAGCACGCAAGCCGGAAACACCATATATTTT
CDR3aa: CASSTQAGNTIYF
abundance: .
d_gene: .
j_gene: TRBJ1-3
v_gene: TRBV7-8

CDR3nt: TGTGCCACCAGTGGTTTGGGTAGCGGGGGATCCTACGAGCAGTACTTC
CDR3aa: CATSGLGSGGSYEQYF
abundance: .
d_gene: TRBD2
j_gene: TRBJ2-7
v_gene: TRBV2

CDR3nt: TGTGCCAGCAGACCTCGACTAGCGCCCTACAATGAGCAGTTCTTC
CDR3aa: CASRPRLAPYNEQFF
abundance: many
d_gene: TRBD2
j_gene: TRBJ2-1
v_gene: TRBV7-2

CDR3nt: TGTGCCAGCAGGTGGTCCGGGGAGCTGTTTTTT
CDR3aa: CASRWSGELFF
abundance: few
d_gene: .
j_gene: TRBJ2-2
v_gene: TRBV12-3/TRBV12-4

CDR3nt: TGTGCCAGCACCCCACATGGCAGAAACACCATATATTTT
CDR3aa: CASTPHGRNTIYF
abundance: many
d_gene: .
j_gene: TRBJ1-3
v_gene: TRBV12-3/TRBV12-4

CDR3nt: TGTGCCACCAAATCCAGGGAGGGGAGCACTGAAGCTTTCTTT
CDR3aa: CATKSREGSTEAFF
abundance: .
d_gene: .
j_gene: TRBJ1-1
v_gene: TRBV7-3

CDR3nt: TGCAGTGCTAGTGGAGGAGGGGCTGGAAACACCATATATTTT
CDR3aa: CSASGGGAGNTIYF
abundance: many
d_gene: .
j_gene: TRBJ1-3
v_gene: TRBV20-1

CDR3nt: TGTGCCAGCAGCTTAGGGTTTGAGATTTACGAGCAGTACTTC
CDR3aa: CASSLGFEIYEQYF
abundance: many
d_gene: .
j_gene: TRBJ2-7
v_gene: TRBV11-2

CDR3nt: TGTGCCAGCAGTTACGGAGCCAGTCAAGAGACCCAGTACTTC
CDR3aa: CASSYGASQETQYF
abundance: many
d_gene: .
j_gene: TRBJ2-5
v_gene: TRBV6-5

CDR3nt: TGTGCCAGCAGCTTAAGGGGTGCAAATACAGATACGCAGTATTTT
CDR3aa: CASSLRGANTDTQYF
abundance: many
d_gene: .
j_gene: TRBJ2-3
v_gene: TRBV7-9